This T cell receptor (beta chain) was retrieved from a study of monozygotic twins with cystic fibrosis. About the research overall: Library input was 3 to 3.5 micrograms of fragmented DNA, with approximately 16 PCR cycles.

Clones were sequenced by immunoSEQ multiplex PCR, and TCRdb holds only the in-frame ones, with some missing. The sample gives tens of thousands of clones, roughly 84% of which show up once; under 2% is in the top ten. This clone was found once. Per germline, CDR1 SNHLY and CDR2 FYNNEI. V was clipped by 3 bases and J by 2 bases; unmatched bases: 4. This CDR3 is built from 14 residues. Sequences were obtained from blood. The chain links TRBV2 to TRBJ2-7, with 7 positions matching TRBD1. This clonotype was obtained from a girl aged 2 to 10 with cystic fibrosis. CDR3 protein: CASSEYRGPYEQYF. CDR3 coding DNA: TGTGCCAGCAGTGAGTACAGGGGTCCCTACGAGCAGTACTTC.